These 29 T cell receptor beta chains were sequenced from one sample in a study of cytomegalovirus exposure and HLA in healthy donors. The PCR employed 60 Vbeta primers together with 13 Jbeta primers. Generated by immunoSEQ multiplex PCR, the TCRdb table keeps only in-frame clones and is missing some. The sample records 100,000 or so clones, about three quarters being singletons. What was sequenced was PBMCs. Receptors were obtained from a man between 25 and 39 years old in good health and CMV-seropositive.

This chain joins TRBV28 and TRBJ2-1; D perhaps matches TRBD1 (6 bases). V was pared by 11 bases and J by 7 bases, with 18 bases between. CDR1 is MDHEN, CDR2 SYDVKM, per germline. The CDR3 extends over 13 amino acids. CDR3 DNA: TGTGCCGGAGCTCAGGGGCCCAAAAATGAGCAGTTCTTC. Protein: CAGAQGPKNEQFF. Filled out from reference TRBV28 and TRBJ2-1, the complete variable domain reads DVKVTQSSRYLVKRTGEKVFLECVQDMDHENMFWYRQDPGLGLRLIYFSYDVKMKEKGDIPEGYSVSREKKERFSLILESASTNQTSMYLCAGAQGPKNEQFFGPGTRLTVL.

The genes are TRBV4-1 and TRBJ2-2, with TRBD1 matching 7 bases. From germline, CDR1 is MGHRA and CDR2 YSYEKL. This CDR3 has 15 residues. V was clipped by 2 bases and J by 3 bases; unmatched bases: 3. Here the CDR3 DNA reads TGCGCCAGCAGCCAAAGACAGGGTGACACCGGGGAGCTGTTTTTT. Translated, it gives CASSQRQGDTGELFF.

This clone is a singleton in its sample. This rearrangement joins TRBV6-5 to TRBJ2-1; 9 bases align to TRBD2. With 8 bases clipped from V and 9 bases from J, the junction kept 8 bases outside the gene matches. This CDR3 contains 13 residues. Germline V gene data show CDR1 as MNHEY and CDR2 as SVGAGI. DNA for the CDR3: TGTGCCAGCGGGAAAGGGACTAGCAGTGAGCAGTTCTTC. Translation: CASGKGTSSEQFF.

The rearrangement links TRBV18 to TRBJ1-2, with D possibly being TRBD1 (6 bases). Looked up from germline, CDR1 is KGHSH and CDR2 is LQKENI. This CDR3 has 14 residues. Trimming shortened V by 3 bases and J by 2 bases, and 10 bases separated the two germline ends. The CDR3 DNA is TGTGCCAGCTCACCCGGACAGACAAACTATGGCTACACCTTC. Protein sequence: CASSPGQTNYGYTF. The full variable domain, completed using reference TRBV18 and TRBJ1-2, is NAGVMQNPRHLVRRRGQEARLRCSPMKGHSHVYWYRQLPEEGLKFMVYLQKENIIDESGMPKERFSAEFPKEGPSILRIQQVVRGDSAAYFCASSPGQTNYGYTFGSGTRLTVV.

The chain links TRBV9 to TRBJ2-3; 7 nucleotides agree with TRBD1. V gave up 0 bases and J gave up 1 base; unmatched junction bases: 5. This CDR3 contains 16 residues. CDR1 SGDLS and CDR2 YYNGEE come from the germline V gene. Written as DNA, the CDR3 is TGTGCCAGCAGCGTAGAGGGTGGGACAGGCACAGATACGCAGTATTTT. Protein: CASSVEGGTGTDTQYF. Filled out from reference TRBV9 and TRBJ2-3, the complete variable domain reads DSGVTQTPKHLITATGQRVTLRCSPRSGDLSVYWYQQSLDQGLQFLIQYYNGEERAKGNILERFSAQQFPDLHSELNLSSLELGDSALYFCASSVEGGTGTDTQYFGPGTRLTVL.

This chain links TRBV6-5 with TRBJ1-1; D uncertain. Germline CDR1 reads MNHEY; CDR2 reads SVGAGI. The V gene lost 7 bases and the J gene lost 4 bases, with 13 bases spanning the gap. This CDR3 has 13 amino acids. Here the CDR3 reads CASTPILSTEAFF. The CDR3 DNA reads TGTGCCAGCACCCCAATCTTGAGCACTGAAGCTTTCTTT.

The V gene is TRBV6-4, the J gene TRBJ1-1; TRBD1 matches 7 bases. Germline V gene data show CDR1 as MRHNA and CDR2 as SNTAGT. There are 16 residues in the CDR3. The trim removed 0 bases at V and 5 bases at J, leaving 9 bases unmatched. This chain's CDR3 is CASSDSADPRGTEAFF. The CDR3 DNA follows: TGTGCCAGCAGTGACTCGGCGGATCCCAGGGGGACTGAAGCTTTCTTT.

This clone was found once. The chain is built from TRBV7-6 and TRBJ2-1; 13 bases map to TRBD2. From germline, CDR1 is SGHVS and CDR2 FNYEAQ. Trimming at V came to 4 bases and at J to 4 bases, leaving 7 bases not matched to a gene. The CDR3 runs 17 residues. The CDR3 DNA follows: TGTGCCAGCAGCTCATTAGGGACTAGCGGGGTGTACAATGAGCAGTTCTTC. Translating gives CASSSLGTSGVYNEQFF.

This clone showed up just a few times. This chain links TRBV13 with TRBJ2-5, with D possibly matching TRBD2 (5 bases). CDR3 length equals 16 residues. CDR1 and CDR2 (germline): PRHDT, FYEKMQ (reference sequence). V gave up 2 bases and J gave up 0 bases, with 13 bases separating them. CDR3 sequence: CASSLISEVDQETQYF. The CDR3 coding sequence is TGTGCCAGCAGCTTAATATCGGAGGTGGACCAAGAGACCCAGTACTTC.

This rearrangement joins TRBV5-6 to TRBJ2-7, with no clear D. V was trimmed by 0 bases and J by 0 bases, leaving 7 bases between them. CDR3 length equals 14 residues. Per the germline V gene, CDR1 is SGHDT and CDR2 is YYEEEE. CDR3 loop: CASSLVGSSYEQYV. In DNA form, the CDR3 reads TGTGCCAGCAGCTTGGTGGGCAGCTCCTACGAGCAGTACGTC.

The V and J genes are TRBV29-1 and TRBJ2-5; no reliable D call. Germline assignment: CDR1 SQVTM and CDR2 ANQGSEA. The V end lost 3 bases, the J end lost 2 bases, and 10 bases lay between the germline ends. The CDR3 is 13 residues long. For the CDR3, the DNA is TGCAGCGTTGACAGAAAATTTCAAGAGACCCAGTACTTC. Translating it yields CSVDRKFQETQYF. Full variable domain (missing parts from reference TRBV29-1 and TRBJ2-5): SAVISQKPSRDICQRGTSLTIQCQVDSQVTMMFWYRQQPGQSLTLIATANQGSEATYESGFVIDKFPISRPNLTFSTLTVSNMSPEDSSIYLCSVDRKFQETQYFGPGTRLLVL.

V gene TRBV4-3 combines with J gene TRBJ2-7; D is possibly TRBD1 (7 bases). The germline V gene has CDR1 LGHNA and CDR2 YSLEER. The CDR3 extends over 15 amino acids. With 1 base removed from V and 5 bases from J, the gap between germline ends came to 15 bases. The CDR3 region is CASSQGGPGGHEQYF. The CDR3 region has the DNA TGCGCCAGCAGCCAAGGCGGACCAGGGGGGCACGAGCAGTACTTC.

The chain recombines TRBV7-8 with TRBJ1-4; no clear D gene. The CDR3 is 15 residues long. Germline loops: CDR1 SGHVS, CDR2 FQNEAQ. Trimming left V 0 bases short and J 8 bases short, with 13 bases between. DNA for the CDR3: TGTGCCAGCAGCTTAGCGTCAACCGGGAGGGAAAAACTGTTTTTT. Encoded protein: CASSLASTGREKLFF.

The genes are TRBV2 and TRBJ2-7, with D perhaps TRBD1 (6 bases). The ends were cut back, 1 base at V and 3 bases at J, with 10 bases in the middle. This CDR3 is built from 14 residues. CDR1 and CDR2 from the germline V gene are SNHLY and FYNNEI. CDR3 in amino acids: CASSEEDSFYEQYV. CDR3 coding DNA: TGTGCCAGCAGTGAAGAGGACAGTTTCTACGAGCAGTACGTC.

This chain uses TRBV19 with TRBJ1-1; D remains ambiguous. The V end lost 3 bases, the J end lost 4 bases, and 15 bases lay between the germline ends. CDR1 is LNHDA, CDR2 SQIVND, per germline (reference sequence). This CDR3 is 15 amino acids long. Written as DNA, the CDR3 is TGTGCCAGTAGTATCGCCCCCCGGTCGAGCACTGAAGCTTTCTTT. It codes for CASSIAPRSSTEAFF.

The V gene is TRBV15, the J gene TRBJ1-1; TRBD1 matches 9 bases. Germline V gives CDR1 LNHNV, CDR2 YYDKDF (reference sequence). CDR3 length equals 16 residues. The ends lost 0 bases at V and 6 bases at J; junction bases unmatched: 8. The CDR3 is CATSREGDREVPEAFF. CDR3 nucleotide sequence: TGTGCCACCAGCAGAGAAGGGGACAGGGAGGTCCCTGAAGCTTTCTTT.

V is TRBV5-1 and J is TRBJ2-3, with a possible D match to TRBD2 (6 bases). V was pared by 6 bases and J by 0 bases, with 14 bases between. Germline CDR1 reads SGHRS; CDR2 reads YFSETQ. The CDR3 extends over 15 amino acids. The CDR3 DNA sequence: TGCGCCAGCAAGTTGGGCGGGACTAGCACAGATACGCAGTATTTT. Amino acids: CASKLGGTSTDTQYF.

This clone was seen more than once but under ten times. The J gene is TRBJ1-2, the V gene TRBV4-1; D is unclear. This CDR3 has 17 amino acids. V was pared by 4 bases and J by 0 bases, with 18 bases between. Germline CDR1 is MGHRA and CDR2 is YSYEKL. The CDR3 DNA reads as TGCGCCAGCAGCCGTCGGGAGGCCGGCAGAGCTAACTATGGCTACACCTTC. This sequence encodes CASSRREAGRANYGYTF.

The rearrangement joins TRBV28 to TRBJ2-1; the match to TRBD1 covers 12 bases. The germline V gene encodes CDR1 MDHEN and CDR2 SYDVKM. J gave up 6 bases and V 1 base, and 4 bases lay outside the gene matches. This CDR3 region has 16 residues. The CDR3 spells CASSLYGTGGLNEQFF. The CDR3 coding sequence is TGTGCCAGCAGTTTATACGGGACAGGGGGCCTCAATGAGCAGTTCTTC.

The chain joins TRBV6-5 to TRBJ2-4; D ambiguous. V was shortened by 6 bases and J by 1 base, with 10 bases between the two germline ends. Germline V lookup: CDR1 MNHEY, CDR2 SVGAGI. The CDR3 is made up of 14 amino acids. The CDR3 sequence is CASSRAAAKNIQYF. DNA of the CDR3: TGTGCCAGCAGCCGCGCGGCGGCCAAAAACATTCAGTACTTC.

The V and J genes are TRBV6-6 and TRBJ2-1, with 15 bases matching TRBD2. The germline V gene has CDR1 MNHNY and CDR2 SVGAGI (reference sequence). This CDR3 has 15 amino acids. V lost 6 bases and J lost 8; bases outside the gene matches: 5. The CDR3 bases are TGTGCCAGCAGCTTCGGACTAGCGGGGGGGCATGAGCAGTTCTTC. Residues: CASSFGLAGGHEQFF.

The J gene is TRBJ1-1, the V gene TRBV4-2; a possible D gene is TRBD1 (6 bases). V gave up 5 bases and J gave up 1 base, with 17 bases separating them. The CDR3 contains 16 residues. Germline CDR1 and CDR2: LGHNA and YNFKEQ. CDR3 in DNA: TGTGCCAGCAGCAACCCCCTTCGGGACAAGAACACTGAAGCTTTCTTT. Residues: CASSNPLRDKNTEAFF.

The chain links TRBV5-1 to TRBJ1-1; TRBD1 might be the D (5 bases). CDR1 is SGHRS, CDR2 YFSETQ, per germline. The CDR3 is 13 amino acids. Trimming shortened V by 1 base and J by 4 bases, and 8 bases separated the two germline ends. CDR3 loop: CASSLQGSTEAFF. The CDR3 DNA is TGCGCCAGCAGCTTGCAGGGAAGCACTGAAGCTTTCTTT.

This clone was detected once. J is TRBJ1-1 and V is TRBV19; a weak D match, TRBD1 (5 bases). In germline, CDR1 is LNHDA, CDR2 SQIVND (reference sequence). V lost 4 bases to trimming and J lost 5 bases, with 14 bases between them. The CDR3 runs to 14 residues. CDR3 protein: CASSNQGSRTEAFF. The CDR3, as DNA: TGTGCCAGTAGTAACCAGGGTTCGAGAACTGAAGCTTTCTTT. Supplemented by reference TRBV19 and TRBJ1-1, the full variable domain reads DGGITQSPKYLFRKEGQNVTLSCEQNLNHDAMYWYRQDPGQGLRLIYYSQIVNDFQKGDIAEGYSVSREKKESFPLTVTSAQKNPTAFYLCASSNQGSRTEAFFGQGTRLTVV.

This clone has a single count. J is TRBJ2-1 and V is TRBV11-2, with 7 bases identical to TRBD2. Germline V gene sequence: CDR1 SGHAT, CDR2 FQNNGV. The CDR3 runs 14 residues. V was pared by 4 bases and J by 9 bases, with 9 bases of the junction left unmatched. Here the CDR3 DNA reads TGTGCCAGCAGCTCCCCCGGGACTACGGCTGAGCAGTTCTTC. This gives the protein CASSSPGTTAEQFF.

This clone was picked up a small number of times. At the DNA level, this CDR3 is encoded by other sequences in the same sample as well. The genes are TRBV9 and TRBJ1-2; possible D gene TRBD1, 5 bases. The CDR3 runs to 13 residues. Trimming shortened V by 0 bases and J by 2 bases, and 5 bases separated the two germline ends. Germline CDR1 is SGDLS and CDR2 is YYNGEE. This CDR3 reads CASSVDRNYGYTF. CDR3 in DNA: TGTGCCAGCAGCGTAGACAGGAACTATGGCTACACCTTC.

The chain couples TRBV6-4 to TRBJ1-2; D is unresolved. V was trimmed by 5 bases and J by 4 bases, leaving 11 bases between them. CDR3 size: 13 residues. In germline, CDR1 is MRHNA, CDR2 SNTAGT. The CDR3, as DNA: TGTGCCAGCAGTAAGTCAGGAGGCTATGGCTACACCTTC. Encoded protein: CASSKSGGYGYTF.

This clone was seen more than once but under ten times. The V call is TRBV7-9, the J call TRBJ2-6; 9 bases fit TRBD2. The germline gives CDR1 SEHNR, CDR2 FQNEAQ (reference sequence). The junction had 6 bases not matched to a gene; V was cut back by 5 bases and J by 4 bases. The CDR3 is 16 amino acids. The DNA for the CDR3 is TGTGCCAGCAGCCCCCGGACTAGCGCCGGGGCCAACGTCCTGACTTTC. Translating gives CASSPRTSAGANVLTF.

The rearrangement joins TRBV7-8 to TRBJ2-3, with 8 bases lining up with TRBD1. Germline-derived CDR1 and CDR2 are SGHVS and FQNEAQ. The CDR3 is 16 residues long. J lost 5 bases, V lost 3 bases, and 10 bases had no gene match. CDR3 loop: CASSFFAQGAEDTQYF. CDR3 in DNA: TGTGCCAGCAGCTTCTTTGCGCAGGGGGCCGAAGATACGCAGTATTTT.